This T cell receptor (beta chain) was captured by sequencing in a study of type 1 and type 2 diabetes patients (dated by TCRdb to the mid-2010s). General notes on the study: Recruited in China, the cohort was made up of nine type 1 diabetes patients, a few type 2 diabetes patients and roughly 6 nondiabetic controls. Throughout the study, CD4 or CD8 MicroBeads on MACS columns were used to positively select CD4+ and CD8+ T cells from PBMCs. A total of roughly 20,000,000 paired-end reads was generated across the whole study. The study used high-throughput sequencing to profile TCRbeta repertoires and compare individuals with type 1 diabetes, type 2 diabetes and no diabetes. Type 2 diabetes patients were used as a disease comparison group for the type 1 diabetes patients. V gene usage was similar between roughly 22-cycle and approximately 27-cycle amplification, suggesting similar primer efficiencies and random PCR bias. TCRbeta libraries were sequenced paired-end on Illumina HiSeq 2000 or MiSeq instruments.

What the study reported, not specific to this receptor: Only a few highly-expanded CD4+ clones (median one) were found in type 2 diabetes patients, and these clones made up a median about 3.7% of reads. The study groups were not matched for age and gender, which could possibly have biased interpretation. In both CD4+ and CD8+ T cells, type 2 diabetes repertoires were highly diverse, with diversity significantly greater than that of type 1 diabetes repertoires. Type 2 diabetes and control samples had highly correlated V and J gene usage patterns, with an average between-sample correlation of roughly 0.97. Only a limited number of T2D and control samples were sequenced, so some T1D-only HECs might also appear in more T2D or control samples.

Every diabetic patient fulfilled standard classification criteria for type 1 or type 2 diabetes, and glucose and C-peptide were measured using WHO-recommended methods. Exclusion applied to any donor with other autoimmune diseases or infections within the previous four weeks. Roughly 9.5 milliliters of peripheral blood were collected from each participant. LymphoPrep density separation was used to isolate PBMCs. Turning to this clonotype: Its antigen is not yet known. No much larger clone exists at a distance of one base, and base qualities are not known.

Sequencing used an Illumina MiSeq. For TCRbeta CDR3 amplification, the template was genomic DNA taken from the sorted T cell subsets. The TCRbeta CDR3 region was amplified by multiplex PCR with 30 forward and 13 reverse primers. After the PCR products were purified with AMPure XP beads, a second PCR of around 27 cycles was run to add indices and adaptors. Libraries were gel-purified using the QIAquick Gel Extraction Kit before sequencing. Concerning the study's data processing: Paired-end reads were merged using FLASH and were aligned with IgBLAST to IMGT V, D and J germline references. Reads with less than 70% alignment identity to germline references were removed, leaving approximately 11 million reads across the study. IMGT definitions were followed to assign CDR3 boundaries, reading frame and productivity. Clones at or above 1% of reads were defined as highly-expanded clones, and diversity was measured by normalized Shannon entropy. Unpaired two-tailed t-tests were used to test group differences in Shannon entropy. In TCRdb, the public reads were trimmed at Q25 with fastp and aligned with MiXCR, with productive beta chains retained. Rows are combined by CDR3 protein, so each entry shows the most common genes and DNA. None of the V and J calls come from the authors' own analysis; TCRdb made them. The sample yields more than 250,000 distinct CDR3 sequences; more than 45% were counted once. Of the sample, roughly 13% falls within the top ten clones.

CDR1 SEHNR and CDR2 FQNEAQ are derived from the germline V gene (reference sequence). From the cysteine up to the phenylalanine, the CDR3 has a length of 14 residues. Only the CDR3 portion is preserved as DNA: 42 bases, with reading frame beginning at the first base. The V end loses 5 bases and the J end loses 1 base, and a stretch of 11 bases separates them. The chain couples TRBV7-9 to TRBJ1-1; no D gene call is confident. The sequence came from a man between 18 and 35 years old with type 2 diabetes. Material for sequencing was peripheral blood mononuclear cells (PBMCs). The CDR3 region: CASSQGNSNTEAFF. The DNA sequence is as follows: TGTGCCAGCAGCCAAGGAAATTCGAACACTGAAGCTTTCTTT. The entire variable domain, with the stretches around the CDR3 drawn from the reference TRBV7-9 and TRBJ1-1 proteins, is DTGVSQNPRHKITKRGQNVTFRCDPISEHNRLYWYRQTLGQGPEFLTYFQNEAQLEKSRLLSDRFSAERPKGSFSTLEIQRTEQGDSAMYLCASSQGNSNTEAFFGQGTRLTVV.